This T cell receptor (beta chain) was sequenced for a study of cytomegalovirus exposure and HLA in healthy donors (dated by TCRdb to the late 2010s). Regarding the study in general: In an earlier analysis of several hundred of the donors, 250 to 350 Gb of sequence data and approximately 120 million unique TCR beta sequences from about 179 million T cells were reported. Roughly 300 gigabases of sequencing data and tens of millions of unique TCR sequences were included in an early release covering 550 to 650 HLA-typed donors. Roughly 5 DR-DQ haplotypes were handled as single units for association and clustering because linkage in the cohort was strong. The study profiled the T cell repertoires of around 700 subjects by immunosequencing and related them to cytomegalovirus serostatus. An earlier analysis of some 500 of the donors applied high-throughput TCR beta sequencing to assess whether each TCR beta V gene segment acted as functional or pseudogenic. Both class I and class II loci were covered by HLA typing, at four-digit resolution. The aim of the study was to test whether cataloging public T cell receptors could identify signatures of past pathogen exposure. Among the approximately 400 genotyped donors, 81% belonged to the genetic ancestry cluster associated with self-reported Caucasian donors. In the later analysis, no new phenotypic data were used to find candidate immune exposures; instead, reliance was placed on TCR beta sequences and their occurrence across donors. A later analysis re-analyzed previously published TCR beta repertoires from roughly 690 donors and added high-resolution HLA genotyping to study TCR occurrence patterns. Donor age, sex, ethnicity and CMV serostatus were compiled together with the repertoire data. Every discovery cohort repertoire had been produced on one sequencing platform. On average, 235,054 unique TCR beta nucleotide sequences were sequenced per donor among several hundred genotyped donors of the cohort, with 15% to 20% of those sequences being non-productive. In addition to the first cohort of 666 subjects, a separate validation cohort of 120 different subjects was used. Typing coverage varied by locus: about 620-630 donors for A, B, C, DRB1 and DQB1; approximately 560 for DQA1; nearly 610 for DPA1; some 470 for DPB1. To predict cytomegalovirus infection status, the study combined high-throughput TCR immunosequencing, statistical association of individual TCRs with disease status, and machine learning. A later genetic analysis used genome-wide SNP genotypes for about 55% of the 666 donors, treating that subset as a discovery cohort. The paper as a whole reports these results and caveats: While some public TCRs were present in many individuals, most TCR sequences turned up only very rarely across donors. Correlated functional status among segregating V segments might be attributable to linkage disequilibrium, but an unknown experimental factor could not be ruled out. According to a later analysis, most CMV-associated TCR beta chains appeared to be HLA-restricted, and the HLA associations seemed to be driven largely by CMV exposure. A later genetic analysis associated a missense DCLRE1C variant with V-gene and J-gene trimming of TCR beta chains, and an independent cohort replicated the association. A later genetic analysis reported fewer N-insertions in productive TCRs among donors in an Asian-associated ancestry cluster than the roughly 720-donor mean. Sequencing depth was assumed to be roughly uniform across donors in the presence/absence analyses, though that assumption may not hold. It was suggested by the authors that the approach could potentially be generalized to other disease states and immunological phenotypes. In vitro tests confirmed that a few of the cytomegalovirus-associated TCR beta chains recognize cytomegalovirus antigens. In a later analysis, the rate of TCR association differed among HLA loci, with DRB1 alleles having the most associated TCRs and HLA-C alleles having the fewest. A group of highly shared sequence variants was considered likely to be a technical artifact of the sequencing pipeline. HLA typing was unavailable for some donors at each locus, so association tests used only the typed subset. The classifier was reported to diagnose cytomegalovirus status with high specificity and sensitivity in both the original cohort and the validation cohort. In a later analysis, several top co-occurrence clusters were reported to appear linked to parvovirus B19, influenza, CMV and Epstein-Barr virus. The study listed approximately 150 TCR beta chains as associated with cytomegalovirus. At a false discovery rate of 0.05, a later analysis linked approximately 18,000 TCR beta sequences to specific HLA alleles. In a later analysis, HLA-associated TCR beta chains showed more clonal expansion and lower generation probabilities than non-associated chains that were equally common. For the cohort, immune exposure information was limited to CMV serostatus. A further reported finding was that TCR beta sequences accurately predicted the HLA-A and HLA-B alleles for most subjects in the first cohort. In an earlier analysis of some 640 of the donors, most TCR beta V segments were observed in productive rearrangements about 90% or about 30% of the time, broadly matching IMGT annotations. Over 15 rarely observed V segments, including chromosome 9 orphons, were excluded from the earlier analysis of just under 600 of the donors because counts were too low. Some IMGT-functional V segments, including TRBV6-2 and TRBV6-3, could not be told apart with the 87-base-pair reads, so those segments were excluded. In this cohort, only TCR beta chains were sequenced, and detectable features were limited by the absence of alpha or paired-chain data. Strong co-occurrence of HLA alleles, especially DR and DQ, made assigning TCR associations to individual alleles difficult.

With regard to this clone: It lacks a known antigen. Base qualities are not provided; no much larger clone lies one nucleotide away.

The CDR3 sequence holds 14 residues, the cysteine and phenylalanine included. The only DNA kept is the CDR3, 42 bases in frame from the first base. CDR1 and CDR2, per the germline V gene (reference sequence), are SEHNR and FQNEAQ. The junction carries 8 bases between V and J, which are trimmed by 5 bases and 0 bases respectively. In total, roughly 710 healthy bone marrow donors made up the cohort. All cohort members were sampled while nominally healthy, although unrecorded immune exposures were likely present. The donor was CMV seropositive and was included in the group of 270 or so seropositive cohort members. A peripheral blood sample was collected from each donor, and TCR beta sequencing was performed on peripheral blood mononuclear cells. The Qiagen DNeasy Blood Extraction Kit was used to extract genomic DNA from the blood cell samples. Libraries were constructed by the immunoSEQ multiplex PCR assay. For the multiplex PCR, a mixture combining 60 forward primers for TCR Vbeta segments and 13 reverse primers for TCR Jbeta segments was used. The CDR3 region of rearranged TCR beta genes was amplified from genomic DNA with a multiplex PCR assay. The Illumina HiSeq System was used to sequence the amplified TCR beta libraries as 87-base-pair reads. In the source study's methods: A later analysis tallied approximately 87 million unique TCR beta chains across the 600 to 700 repertoires, and about 10 million of those chains were shared by two or more donors. Raw reads were error-corrected and collapsed into unique sequences with a nearest-neighbor algorithm that merged closely related sequences to remove PCR and sequencing errors. V, D and J gene segments were assigned by aligning CDR3 sequences to IMGT reference sequences. For a sequence to be retained, a match of at least six nucleotides to both a V gene segment and a J gene segment was required. A rearrangement was called productive if the CDR3 had no stop codons and remained in frame with V and J, and every other rearrangement was called non-productive. Following IMGT convention, CDR3 was defined as the stretch from the second conserved V-encoded cysteine up to the conserved J-encoded phenylalanine. Sequences without an unambiguous match to a single V gene segment were excluded from the earlier analysis of over 500 of the donors. In an earlier analysis of some 590 of the donors, V segments were called functional above 56.7% productive rearrangements and were called segregating when the between-donor standard deviation exceeded 5%. To diagnose cytomegalovirus status from the catalog of TCR beta chain sequences, a statistical classification framework was built. A later analysis assigned V and J genes by comparing TCR nucleotide sequences with IMGT/GENE-DB human TR gene sequences. In a later analysis, CDR3 sequences and most-parsimonious VDJ recombination scenarios were assigned using the TCRdist pipeline. A later analysis defined each TCR beta chain by its CDR3 amino acid sequence plus V-gene family, and excluded reads lacking a unique V-gene family. A later analysis removed several hundred highly shared, low-generation-probability nucleotide sequences to deal with suspected cross-contamination and a sequencing artifact. For each public chain, a later analysis derived a clonal expansion index from normalized ranks of inferred template counts within each repertoire. In a later analysis, generation probabilities were computed with a VDJ recombination model fitted to out-of-frame rearrangements, and the resulting probabilities were checked against IGoR. A later analysis scored TCR-TCR, TCR-HLA and TCR-CMV co-occurrence with hypergeometric tests, applying a repertoire-size bias correction to TCR pairs. A later analysis estimated false discovery rates by permuting HLA or CMV assignments 20 times. In a later analysis, co-occurring TCRs were grouped with DBSCAN, and TCRdist sequence similarity was added when clustering was performed within HLA-allele-positive subsets. For co-occurrence clustering, repertoires with fewer than 30,000 or more than 120,000 public chains were excluded, along with roughly five repertoires with anomalous nucleotide sharing. Drawn from immuneACCESS, this table holds only the in-frame rearrangements with V and J called that TCRdb kept. Clones are partly lost; checked studies trace under half to an unresolved V gene and leave the rest unexplained. Clone size and the V and J calls come from that table; the DNA yielded D and trimming. This sample gives about 130,000 clones in total; about 71% of them show up just once. The ten biggest clones cover under 3% of the sample.

The chain uses TRBV7-9 and TRBJ1-3; the D gene lacks a confident call. The sequence was collected from a woman aged 60 to 75 in good health and CMV-seropositive. The sample comprised PBMCs. In nucleotide form, the sequence is TGTGCCAGCAGCATCGACACCTCTGGAAACACCATATATTTT. This yields the protein CASSIDTSGNTIYF.